These 22 T cell receptor beta chains came from one sample sequenced in a study of identical twins. TCRdb used MiXCR to reprocess the 5' RACE reads, holding one entry per CDR3 protein. The sample lists about 240,000 distinct CDR3 sequences, about 10% occurring once. Source material: memory T cells sorted from blood. The origin of the receptors is a man in his fifties in good health.

This clonotype was observed many times. This chain uses TRBV28 with TRBJ2-4, with D possibly being TRBD1 (6 bases). This CDR3 comprises 14 residues. CDR1 is MDHEN and CDR2 is SYDVKM in the germline V gene. The V and J ends lost 1 base and 8 bases respectively, with 12 bases between them. CDR3 sequence reads: CASSLLGQGDIQYF. In DNA, the CDR3 is TGTGCCAGCAGTTTATTGGGACAAGGAGACATTCAGTACTTC.

The chain links TRBV19 to TRBJ2-4, with a tentative D call TRBD2 (7 bases). Germline CDR1 reads LNHDA; CDR2 reads SQIVND (reference sequence). V was shortened by 0 bases and J by 3 bases, with 12 bases between the two germline ends. The CDR3 totals 16 residues. The CDR3 DNA reads TGTGCCAGTAGTATAGAGGAAAGGGGGGGCAAAAACATTCAGTACTTC. Its protein product is CASSIEERGGKNIQYF.

This clonotype was recorded many times. The rearrangement joins TRBV12-3 or TRBV12-4 to TRBJ2-4; D not certain. The CDR3 consists of 14 residues. The germline V and J ends were trimmed by 5 bases and 4 bases, with 12 bases remaining between them. The CDR3 loop reads CASSPSVEKNIQYF. CDR3 coding DNA: TGTGCCAGCAGTCCTTCAGTTGAAAAAAACATTCAGTACTTC.

This clonotype has ten or more counts. The chain recombines TRBV27 with TRBJ2-4; D possibly corresponds to TRBD1 (6 bases). The CDR3 is 17 residues long. Germline V gene lookup returns CDR1 MNHEY and CDR2 SMNVEV (reference sequence). V dropped 5 bases and J dropped 1 base, with 18 bases sitting between them. CDR3 in amino acids: CASSNEITRGAKNIQYF. DNA of the CDR3: TGTGCCAGCAGTAACGAAATAACCAGGGGTGCCAAAAACATTCAGTACTTC.

This clonotype was seen repeatedly, ten times or more. V and J are TRBV4-3 and TRBJ2-7, with D possibly being TRBD1 (6 bases). The CDR3 length is 13 residues. The germline V gene encodes CDR1 LGHNA and CDR2 YSLEER. Trimming cost V 0 bases and J 6 bases, with 9 bases left between them. The CDR3 nucleotides read TGCGCCAGCAGCCAAGAGTACAGGGCCGAGCAGTACTTC. Its protein product is CASSQEYRAEQYF.

The chain is built from TRBV7-2 and TRBJ2-5; TRBD2 is a possible D gene (5 bases). Germline CDR1 SGHTA, CDR2 FQGNSA. Deletions cut 5 bases from V and 1 base from J, with 11 bases between. The CDR3 totals 14 residues. CDR3 sequence (DNA): TGTGCCAGCAGCATCGGTGGGAGCCAAGAGACCCAGTACTTC. Residues: CASSIGGSQETQYF.

This clonotype was seen many times. The V and J genes are TRBV4-3 and TRBJ2-3, with D unclear. Trimming cost V 5 bases and J 3 bases, with 9 bases left between them. Germline values: CDR1 LGHNA, CDR2 YSLEER. The CDR3 is made up of 13 amino acids. As DNA, the CDR3 is TGCGCCAGCAGCTCGAGACCTACAGATACGCAGTATTTT. This gives the protein CASSSRPTDTQYF.

This clonotype was counted ten times or more. The chain carries TRBV4-2 and TRBJ2-3, with D maybe TRBD2 (6 bases). The CDR3 is 17 residues long. V gave up 2 bases and J gave up 9 bases, with 24 bases separating them. CDR1 is LGHNA and CDR2 is YNFKEQ in the germline V gene. CDR3 amino acids: CASSQPPVGGAAKTQYF. CDR3 DNA: TGTGCCAGCAGCCAACCCCCCGTGGGCGGGGCGGCCAAGACGCAGTATTTT.

This clonotype was detected many times. The chain recombines TRBV18 with TRBJ1-1; D perhaps matches TRBD1 (5 bases). Germline lookup yields CDR1 KGHSH and CDR2 LQKENI. Trimming took 5 bases from V and 1 from J, leaving 11 bases between them. The CDR3 spans 14 residues. CDR3 in amino acids: CASSSDSSNTEAFF. As DNA, the CDR3 is TGTGCCAGCTCAAGTGACAGCTCGAACACTGAAGCTTTCTTT.

There are many counts of this clonotype. The chain links TRBV5-6 to TRBJ2-7; a weak D match, TRBD1 (6 bases). V was shortened by 0 bases and J by 6 bases, with 25 bases between the two germline ends. CDR1 SGHDT and CDR2 YYEEEE come from the germline V gene. The CDR3 spans 18 residues. The CDR3, as DNA: TGTGCCAGCAGCTTGGTTTTTAGGAACACAGGGACGGGGCCCGAGCAGTACTTC. This codes for CASSLVFRNTGTGPEQYF.

There are many counts of this clonotype. V and J are TRBV3-1 and TRBJ2-1; 8 bases fit TRBD2. The CDR3 runs 16 residues. CDR1 LGHDT and CDR2 YNNKEL come from the germline V gene (reference sequence). The V and J ends lost 1 base and 8 bases, in that order; junction bases with no gene match: 10. CDR3 DNA sequence: TGTGCCAGCAGCCAAGTCGTCGGGACTAGTGTTCATGAGCAGTTCTTC. Its translation: CASSQVVGTSVHEQFF.

This clonotype appeared many times. This chain links TRBV5-1 with TRBJ1-1, with D possibly being TRBD1 (6 bases). The CDR3 runs to 15 residues. Germline loops: CDR1 SGHRS, CDR2 YFSETQ. V dropped 6 bases and J dropped 2 bases, with 17 bases sitting between them. The CDR3 nucleotides read TGCGCCAGCACCCAAGCCGGGACACTAAACACTGAAGCTTTCTTT. Its translation is CASTQAGTLNTEAFF.

This clonotype showed up just a few times. The chain uses TRBV21-1 and TRBJ1-6. TRBV21-1 is a recognized pseudogene. The CDR3 is 15 amino acids. The CDR3 reads CASSKGPTANSPLHF. CDR3 bases: TGTGCCAGCAGCAAAGGACCGACCGCTAATTCACCCCTCCACTTT.

This clonotype was seen many times. The V and J genes are TRBV11-1 and TRBJ2-7, with 8 bases lining up with TRBD1. In germline, CDR1 is SGHAT, CDR2 FQDESV (reference sequence). The V segment lost 0 bases and the J segment 6 bases; nucleotides outside the gene matches: 7. The CDR3 is made up of 15 amino acids. The CDR3 region has the DNA TGTGCCAGCAGCTTAGCGCTTGGACAGGGTTGCGAGCAGTACTTC. It encodes CASSLALGQGCEQYF.

This sequence joins TRBV20-1 and TRBJ1-4, with TRBD1 as a possible D gene (6 bases). The CDR3 has 17 amino acids. Trimming stripped 2 bases from V and 3 bases from J, with 19 bases between. Germline CDR1 DFQATT, CDR2 SNEGSKA (reference sequence). The CDR3 loop reads CSARPRQVLPSNEKLFF. DNA for the CDR3: TGCAGTGCTAGACCCAGACAGGTCCTCCCATCTAATGAAAAACTGTTTTTT.

In its sample, this clonotype was seen many times. V is TRBV20-1 and J is TRBJ1-6; D not certain. The germline gives CDR1 DFQATT, CDR2 SNEGSKA (reference sequence). The CDR3 is 13 amino acids. Trimming took 7 bases from V and 6 from J, leaving 13 bases between them. CDR3 coding DNA: TGCAGTGGAGGGTCAGGAGCTAATTCACCCCTCCACTTT. It yields the protein CSGGSGANSPLHF.

The chain recombines TRBV5-1 with TRBJ1-5; D might be TRBD1 (6 bases). This CDR3 has 13 amino acids. Germline CDR1 is SGHRS and CDR2 is YFSETQ. V lost 4 bases and J lost 4, with 9 bases in between. CDR3 coding DNA: TGCGCCAGCAGCGCGGACAGTAATCAGCCCCAGCATTTT. This gives the protein CASSADSNQPQHF. The full variable domain, completed using reference TRBV5-1 and TRBJ1-5, is KAGVTQTPRYLIKTRGQQVTLSCSPISGHRSVSWYQQTPGQGLQFLFEYFSETQRNKGNFPGRFSGRQFSNSRSEMNVSTLELGDSALYLCASSADSNQPQHFGDGTRLSIL.

The table lists this clonotype with a few counts. The chain carries TRBV5-6 and TRBJ1-2; a weak D match, TRBD1 (6 bases). The CDR3 has 13 residues. Deletions cut 4 bases from V and 11 bases from J, with 18 bases between. CDR1 is SGHDT and CDR2 is YYEEEE in the germline V gene. The CDR3, as DNA: TGTGCCAGCAGCGGGGGGCCCTCCTCGTCTTACACCTTC. Translation gives CASSGGPSSSYTF. The full variable domain, in which reference TRBV5-6 and TRBJ1-2 provide the parts outside the CDR3, is DAGVTQSPTHLIKTRGQQVTLRCSPKSGHDTVSWYQQALGQGPQFIFQYYEEEERQRGNFPDRFSGHQFPNYSSELNVNALLLGDSALYLCASSGGPSSSYTFGSGTRLTVV.

This clonotype was picked up a small number of times. The chain uses TRBV11-2 and TRBJ2-5, with D maybe TRBD1 (6 bases). Germline assignment: CDR1 SGHAT and CDR2 FQNNGV. CDR3 length: 16 residues. Trimming shortened V by 5 bases and J by 9 bases, and 25 bases separated the two germline ends. The CDR3 nucleotides are TGTGCCAGCAGCATAGCCCTACAGGGATCAAGAGTGGCCCAGTACTTC. It is translated as CASSIALQGSRVAQYF. The entire variable domain, with the rest obtained from reference TRBV11-2 and TRBJ2-5, is as follows: EAGVAQSPRYKIIEKRQSVAFWCNPISGHATLYWYQQILGQGPKLLIQFQNNGVVDDSQLPKDRFSAERLKGVDSTLKIQPAKLEDSAVYLCASSIALQGSRVAQYFGPGTRLLVL.

Ten or more counts support this clonotype. V and J are TRBV7-2 and TRBJ2-7, with TRBD1 identical over 9 bases. With 4 bases clipped from V and 7 bases from J, the junction kept 8 bases outside the gene matches. This CDR3 has 14 amino acids. Germline loops: CDR1 SGHTA, CDR2 FQGNSA. The DNA for the CDR3 is TGTGCCAGCAGCTCGCACAGGGGGCTAGGGGAGCAGTACTTC. Its protein product is CASSSHRGLGEQYF.

This clonotype came up many times. V usage is TRBV5-1 and J usage is TRBJ2-1; 11 bases are shared with TRBD2. The germline gives CDR1 SGHRS, CDR2 YFSETQ. The CDR3 contains 16 residues. V lost 4 bases to trimming and J lost 7 bases; unmatched junction nucleotides: 10. The chain's CDR3 is CASSHSTSGRSNEQFF. In DNA form, the CDR3 reads TGCGCCAGCAGCCATTCCACTAGCGGGAGATCAAATGAGCAGTTCTTC.

This clonotype was found many times. This rearrangement joins TRBV12-3 or TRBV12-4 to TRBJ2-5; D not certain. The V and J ends lost 3 bases and 2 bases respectively, with 10 bases between them. This CDR3 region has 14 residues. CDR3: CASSFSGLQETQYF. The DNA of the CDR3 is TGTGCCAGCAGTTTTTCAGGCCTGCAAGAGACCCAGTACTTC.